Each of the 13 T cell receptor beta chains below was sequenced from the same sample in a study of lymphopenia after photon versus proton radiotherapy. Here immunoSEQ multiplex PCR was the method, and the copy in TCRdb shows in-frame clones only, minus some. The sample holds 60,000 or so clones, 70% to 90% seen once. This material consisted of peripheral blood, taken from a patient treated with photon-based radiotherapy. Receptors originate from a man in his forties with gastric cancer.

This chain joins TRBV19 and TRBJ2-1, with D possibly being TRBD2 (6 bases). Germline CDR1 LNHDA, CDR2 SQIVND (reference sequence). Deletions cut 7 bases from V and 0 bases from J, with 28 bases between. This CDR3 is 20 amino acids long. This CDR3 is CASKARRGPDIFSSYNEQFF. CDR3 nucleotides: TGTGCCAGTAAGGCCAGGAGGGGCCCGGACATTTTTAGCTCCTACAATGAGCAGTTCTTC. Full variable domain (rest looked up from reference TRBV19 and TRBJ2-1): DGGITQSPKYLFRKEGQNVTLSCEQNLNHDAMYWYRQDPGQGLRLIYYSQIVNDFQKGDIAEGYSVSREKKESFPLTVTSAQKNPTAFYLCASKARRGPDIFSSYNEQFFGPGTRLTVL.

V gene TRBV18 combines with J gene TRBJ2-1, with D possibly being TRBD1 (6 bases). Per the germline V gene, CDR1 is KGHSH and CDR2 is LQKENI. The CDR3 covers 14 residues. V dropped 3 bases and J dropped 8 bases, with 14 bases sitting between them. CDR3 loop: CASSPPAAGDEQFF. In DNA, the CDR3 is TGTGCCAGCTCACCCCCAGCAGCAGGGGATGAGCAGTTCTTC.

The rearrangement links TRBV30 to TRBJ1-5, with TRBD1 as a possible D gene (5 bases). The CDR3 length is 13 residues. Germline V gene lookup returns CDR1 GTSNPN and CDR2 SVGIG (reference sequence). Trimming removed 4 bases from V and 5 bases from J, with 12 bases in between. For the CDR3, the DNA is TGTGCCTGGAATGGCAGGGCGGATCAGCCCCAGCATTTT. Its translation: CAWNGRADQPQHF.

This sequence joins TRBV19 and TRBJ2-5; 8 bases match TRBD2. CDR1 is LNHDA, CDR2 SQIVND, per germline (reference sequence). CDR3 length: 16 amino acids. The V gene end was trimmed by 3 bases and the J gene end by 5 bases; junction bases not matched to a gene: 11. In DNA form, the CDR3 reads TGTGCCAGTAGTATTCCCAATGCGGGGGGCTGGGAGACCCAGTACTTC. It codes for CASSIPNAGGWETQYF.

The CDR3 DNA reads TGTGCCAGCAGCGCCGTAGCGGGGGGGCCGGGCACCGGGGAGCTGTTTTTT. It encodes CASSAVAGGPGTGELFF. The chain couples TRBV7-2 to TRBJ2-2; 11 bases fit TRBD2. The germline V gene encodes CDR1 SGHTA and CDR2 FQGNSA. V shed 5 bases, J shed 4 bases, and the junction held 9 bases outside the gene matches. The CDR3 runs 17 residues.

This clone turned up a few times. J is TRBJ1-2 and V is TRBV10-3; D ambiguous. This CDR3 region has 13 residues. The germline V gene encodes CDR1 ENHRY and CDR2 SYGVKD. V lost 10 bases and J lost 3, with 15 bases in between. This chain's CDR3 is CATALKFDYGYTF. CDR3 in DNA: TGTGCCACGGCTTTAAAGTTTGACTATGGCTACACCTTC.

V is TRBV6-6 and J is TRBJ2-7; D assignment may be TRBD1 or TRBD2 (5 bases each). Deletions cut 5 bases from V and 6 bases from J, with 8 bases between. Germline-derived CDR1 and CDR2 are MNHNY and SVGAGI (reference sequence). The CDR3 has 11 amino acids. This chain's CDR3 is CASSRDAEQYF. Written as DNA, the CDR3 is TGTGCCAGCAGTAGGGACGCCGAGCAGTACTTC.

J is TRBJ1-1 and V is TRBV19; D perhaps matches TRBD1 (6 bases). V was trimmed by 4 bases and J by 10 bases, leaving 10 bases between them. CDR1 and CDR2 (germline): LNHDA, SQIVND (reference sequence). The CDR3 runs 11 residues. The CDR3 reads CASSSRGAAFF. The CDR3 coding sequence is TGTGCCAGTAGTAGCAGGGGTGCAGCTTTCTTT.

This chain uses TRBV18 with TRBJ2-7, with TRBD1 matching over 9 bases. The V and J ends lost 3 bases and 3 bases, in that order; junction bases with no gene match: 3. This CDR3 region has 14 residues. The V gene's germline CDR1 is KGHSH and CDR2 LQKENI. CDR3 DNA sequence: TGTGCCAGCTCACCGGGACAGGGATTCTACGAGCAGTACTTC. This gives the protein CASSPGQGFYEQYF.

The V gene is TRBV7-6, the J gene TRBJ1-2, with D perhaps TRBD1 (6 bases). CDR1 is SGHVS, CDR2 FNYEAQ, per germline. The CDR3 spans 15 residues. The V and J ends lost 1 base and 8 bases respectively, with 17 bases between them. The CDR3 nucleotides read TGTGCCAGCAGCTTAGAAGGGGGGACTGGGTTGGGCTACACCTTC. It encodes CASSLEGGTGLGYTF.

The gene calls are TRBV6-1 and TRBJ2-6; D is undetermined. Trimming shortened V by 10 bases and J by 0 bases, and 7 bases separated the two germline ends. The CDR3 has 13 amino acids. CDR1 is MNHNS and CDR2 is SASEGT in the germline V gene. The chain's CDR3 is CAIHASGANVLTF. The CDR3 DNA follows: TGTGCCATCCACGCCTCTGGGGCCAACGTCCTGACTTTC.

Details on this clone: Relative to the germline gene, one junction end is altered; a read error may explain this. The chain is built from TRBV7-2 and TRBJ2-5; D possibly matches TRBD1 or TRBD2 (5 bases each). The CDR3 totals 16 residues. The germline gives CDR1 SGHTA, CDR2 FQGNSA. Here the CDR3 reads CASSQGVSGYQETQYF. In DNA form, the CDR3 reads TGCGCCAGCAGCCAAGGGGTCTCGGGGTACCAAGAGACCCAGTACTTC.

The genes are TRBV11-2 and TRBJ1-6; 7 bases align to TRBD1. The CDR3 spans 16 residues. Germline V lookup: CDR1 SGHAT, CDR2 FQNNGV. V trimming: 2 bases; J trimming: 11 bases; junction bases outside the gene matches: 12. The CDR3 DNA reads as TGTGCCAGCAGCTTAAATGGACAGGCCGGCAATCCACCCCTCCACTTT. Protein sequence: CASSLNGQAGNPPLHF.